This TCR beta chain originates from a study of cytomegalovirus exposure and HLA in healthy donors. Background on the study: Of a few hundred genotyped donors, roughly 81% clustered with self-reported Caucasian donors. Findings and caveats of the study: Roughly uniform depth of sequencing across donors was assumed in presence/absence analyses. There were some public TCRs occurring in many donors, but most TCR sequences were rare.

CDR1 and CDR2 from the germline V gene are MNHNS and SASEGT. The CDR3 covers 13 residues. V lost 2 bases and J lost 8, with 12 bases in between. For this clone: Antigen: not known.

PCR was performed using 60 Vbeta and 13 Jbeta primers. Method: immunoSEQ multiplex PCR; TCRdb's copy keeps in-frame clones and lacks some. Altogether tens of thousands of clones are present, approximately 68% being singletons, with the ten largest covering 11%. Donors showed nominal health when sampled, although they likely had unrecorded immune exposures. The rearrangement uses TRBV6-1 and TRBJ1-2, with no clear D. This clonotype was sampled from a woman under 40 in good health and CMV-seronegative. The sequencing input was PBMCs. CDR3 nucleotide sequence: TGTGCCAGCAGTGAATCGCGAGGCGGCGGCTACACCTTC. It encodes CASSESRGGGYTF.